The sequence of this T cell receptor (beta chain) was determined in a study of T cell responses to AZD1222 COVID-19 vaccine. The data were produced by immunoSEQ multiplex PCR, yet TCRdb's version contains in-frame clones alone and is incomplete. The profile shows fewer than 110,000 clones, more than 70% of them singletons. This sequence was found in an adult in good health. The sample here was peripheral blood, taken on day 0 of AZD1222 vaccination.

DNA for the CDR3: TGTGCCAGAGACAGGGGCATAACTGGGGCCAACGTCCTGACTTTC. The encoded protein is CARDRGITGANVLTF. The chain links TRBV2 to TRBJ2-6; TRBD1 agrees at 8 bases. Germline loops: CDR1 SNHLY, CDR2 FYNNEI. The CDR3 has 15 residues. Losses at the gene ends were 9 bases for V and 2 bases for J; bases not matched to a gene: 6.